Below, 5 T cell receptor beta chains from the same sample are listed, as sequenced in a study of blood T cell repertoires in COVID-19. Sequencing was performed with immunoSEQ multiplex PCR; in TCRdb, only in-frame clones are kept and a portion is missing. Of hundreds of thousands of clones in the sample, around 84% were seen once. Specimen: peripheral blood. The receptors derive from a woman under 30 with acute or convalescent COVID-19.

The CDR3 protein is CASSPSQGTNTEAFF. CDR3 DNA sequence: TGTGCCAGCAGCCCTAGTCAGGGAACGAACACTGAAGCTTTCTTT. The rearrangement links TRBV28 to TRBJ1-1; a possible D gene is TRBD1 (5 bases). V was shortened by 6 bases and J by 1 base, with 15 bases between the two germline ends. This CDR3 has 15 residues. In germline, CDR1 is MDHEN, CDR2 SYDVKM.

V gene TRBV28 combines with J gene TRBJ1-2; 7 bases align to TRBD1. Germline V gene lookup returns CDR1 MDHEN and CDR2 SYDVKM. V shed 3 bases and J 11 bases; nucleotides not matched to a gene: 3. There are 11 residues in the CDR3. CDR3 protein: CASSFLTGYTF. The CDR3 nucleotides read TGTGCCAGCAGTTTCCTGACAGGGTACACCTTC.

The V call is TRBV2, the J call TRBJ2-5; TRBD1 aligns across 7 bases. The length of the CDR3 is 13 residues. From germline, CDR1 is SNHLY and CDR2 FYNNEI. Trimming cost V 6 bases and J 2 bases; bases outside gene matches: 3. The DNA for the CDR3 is TGTGCCAGCAGGGGACAGTTACAAGAGACCCAGTACTTC. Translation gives CASRGQLQETQYF.

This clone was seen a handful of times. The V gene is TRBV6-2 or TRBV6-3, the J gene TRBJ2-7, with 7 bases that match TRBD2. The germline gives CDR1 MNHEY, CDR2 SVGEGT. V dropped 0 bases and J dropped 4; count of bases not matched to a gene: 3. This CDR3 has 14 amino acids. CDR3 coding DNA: TGTGCCAGCAGTTACTCGTCCGGGGGGTACGAGCAGTACTTC. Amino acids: CASSYSSGGYEQYF.

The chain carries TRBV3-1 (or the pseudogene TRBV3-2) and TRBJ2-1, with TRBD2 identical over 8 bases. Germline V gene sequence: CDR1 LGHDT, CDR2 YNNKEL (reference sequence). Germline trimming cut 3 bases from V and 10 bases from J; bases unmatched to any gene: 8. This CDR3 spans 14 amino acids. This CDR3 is CASSQTGGLEEQFF. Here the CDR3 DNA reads TGTGCCAGCAGCCAGACGGGGGGGCTGGAGGAGCAGTTCTTC.